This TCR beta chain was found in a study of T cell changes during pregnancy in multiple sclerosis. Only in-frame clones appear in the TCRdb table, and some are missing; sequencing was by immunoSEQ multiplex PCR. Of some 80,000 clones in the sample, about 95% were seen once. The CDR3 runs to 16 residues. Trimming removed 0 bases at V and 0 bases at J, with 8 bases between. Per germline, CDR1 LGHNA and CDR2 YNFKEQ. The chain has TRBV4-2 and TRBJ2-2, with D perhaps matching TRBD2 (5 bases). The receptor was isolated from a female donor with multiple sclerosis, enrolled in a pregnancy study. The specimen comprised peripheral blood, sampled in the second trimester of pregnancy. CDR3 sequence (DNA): TGTGCCAGCAGCCAAGAAGTACTAGCGAACACCGGGGAGCTGTTTTTT. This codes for CASSQEVLANTGELFF.